The 9 T cell receptor beta chains in this list originate from one sample, sequenced in a study of CD8 T cells in Susac syndrome. Reverse transcription of about 0.5 to 1 ug RNA used random hexamers. TCRdb reprocessed the immunoSEQ multiplex PCR reads with MiXCR, giving one entry per CDR3 protein. This sample has approximately 100,000 distinct CDR3 sequences; approximately 91% occur once, and the top ten carry around 0.15%. Sequences were obtained from CD4+ T cells from PBMCs. These receptors all come from a human donor in good health.

The count of this clonotype is one. The rearrangement joins TRBV6-5 to TRBJ1-1, with TRBD1 identical over 9 bases. The CDR3 extends over 15 amino acids. The ends lost 6 bases at V and 4 bases at J; junction bases unmatched: 9. In germline, CDR1 is MNHEY, CDR2 SVGAGI. The CDR3 region is CASRLGTGISTEAFF. CDR3 sequence (DNA): TGTGCCAGCAGGCTCGGGACAGGGATCAGCACTGAAGCTTTCTTT.

This sequence joins TRBV23-1 and TRBJ2-6, with D possibly matching TRBD1 (6 bases). TRBV23-1 belongs to the ORF category, with a function that is uncertain. The V end lost 8 bases, the J end lost 0 bases, and 14 bases lay between the germline ends. The CDR3 has 16 amino acids. The chain's CDR3 is CASAGTPPSGANVLTF. The CDR3, as DNA: TGCGCCAGCGCCGGGACACCCCCCTCTGGGGCCAACGTCCTGACTTTC.

V is TRBV7-9 and J is TRBJ1-3; D gene uncertain. V gave up 5 bases and J gave up 3 bases, with 2 bases separating them. The CDR3 covers 11 residues. From germline, CDR1 is SEHNR and CDR2 FQNEAQ (reference sequence). The CDR3: CASSDGNTIYF. DNA of the CDR3: TGTGCCAGCAGCGATGGAAACACCATATATTTT.

The V call is TRBV20-1, the J call TRBJ2-5; TRBD2 is a possible D gene (5 bases). The germline V gene encodes CDR1 DFQATT and CDR2 SNEGSKA (reference sequence). Trimming removed 2 bases from V and 5 bases from J, with 12 bases in between. The CDR3 covers 13 residues. CDR3: CSARPGVLETQYF. The DNA of the CDR3 is TGCAGTGCTAGACCCGGGGTACTGGAGACCCAGTACTTC.

This clonotype occurred once. The chain links TRBV6-2 or TRBV6-3 to TRBJ1-5, with 9 nucleotides matching TRBD1. The CDR3 sequence is 15 residues long. CDR1 is MNHEY, CDR2 SVGEGT, per germline. Trimming at V came to 8 bases and at J to 4 bases, leaving 9 bases not matched to a gene. CDR3 region: CASDSGQGSNQPQHF. The CDR3 bases are TGTGCCAGCGATTCGGGACAGGGTTCGAATCAGCCCCAGCATTTT.

The genes are TRBV2 and TRBJ1-4, with 8 bases identical to TRBD1. With V trimmed by 6 bases and J by 8 bases, 5 bases remained unmatched. CDR1 and CDR2 (germline): SNHLY, FYNNEI. The CDR3 is 13 amino acids. The CDR3 loop is CASRSRQGEKLFF. CDR3 in DNA: TGTGCCAGCAGGAGCCGACAGGGGGAAAAACTGTTTTTT.

The gene calls are TRBV3-1 and TRBJ2-7; 7 bases map to TRBD1. J gave up 5 bases and V 0 bases, and 1 base lay outside the gene matches. CDR1 is LGHDT, CDR2 YNNKEL, per germline (reference sequence). The CDR3 is made up of 13 amino acids. CDR3 in DNA: TGTGCCAGCAGCCAAGAAGGGGGCCACGAGCAGTACTTC. Translating gives CASSQEGGHEQYF.

This chain uses TRBV5-6 with TRBJ1-3, with no clear D. CDR1 and CDR2 (germline): SGHDT, YYEEEE. CDR3 size: 14 residues. Between the trimmed V and J ends, which lost 0 bases and 4 bases, there was a span of 8 bases. Written as DNA, the CDR3 is TGTGCCAGCAGCTTGGGGCAGTCGGGAAACACCATATATTTT. Translation gives CASSLGQSGNTIYF.

This clonotype has a single count. The chain joins TRBV5-1 to TRBJ1-5; D perhaps matches TRBD1 (6 bases). CDR1 SGHRS and CDR2 YFSETQ come from the germline V gene. The CDR3 length is 15 residues. The germline V and J ends were trimmed by 0 bases and 7 bases, with 14 bases remaining between them. The CDR3 sequence: CASSLAPGRGQPQHF. CDR3 nucleotide sequence: TGCGCCAGCAGCTTGGCACCAGGGAGGGGGCAGCCCCAGCATTTT.